This T cell receptor beta chain was sequenced for a study of cytomegalovirus exposure and HLA in healthy donors. Study observations and caveats: Cytomegalovirus association was listed for roughly 160 TCR beta chains. Only CMV serostatus was available as immune exposure information.

J was trimmed by 6 bases and V by 6 bases; bases with no gene match: 6. The CDR3 length is 13 residues. The germline V gene has CDR1 SGHVS and CDR2 FQNEAQ. PCR employed 60 Vbeta and 13 Jbeta primers. Original analysis: A later analysis tallied tens of millions of unique TCR beta chains, about 12 million of them shared. The data were produced by immunoSEQ multiplex PCR, yet TCRdb's version contains in-frame clones alone and is incomplete. Clone size and the V and J calls come from that table; the DNA yielded D and trimming. The sample shows more than 150,000 clones, around 80% of them seen only once. Remarks on this clone: Antigen unknown.

The sample was PBMCs. The TCR comes from a man aged 18 to 29 in good health and CMV-seronegative. The chain is built from TRBV7-8 and TRBJ2-7; TRBD1 matches at 9 bases. CDR3 in DNA: TGTGCCAGCAGTTCCGGACAGGGGACCGAGCAGTACTTC. This codes for CASSSGQGTEQYF.